This T cell receptor beta chain was obtained from a study of OX40 agonist ivuxolimab in advanced cancers. Trimming shortened V by 5 bases and J by 7 bases, and 14 bases separated the two germline ends. This CDR3 has 13 residues. The germline V gene has CDR1 LNHDA and CDR2 SQIVND (reference sequence). Using immunoSEQ multiplex PCR, the repertoire was profiled, and TCRdb retains in-frame clones only, with some absent. The sample lists tens of thousands of clones, around 84% occurring once. This TCR came from an adult with an advanced solid tumor such as melanoma, head and neck, liver or kidney cancer. The rearrangement uses TRBV19 and TRBJ1-2; D uncertain. This specimen was CD4+ or CD8+ T cells sorted from blood, taken in a trial of the OX40 agonist ivuxolimab. The CDR3 region is CASSYGAESGYTF. For the CDR3, the DNA is TGTGCCAGTAGTTACGGAGCTGAATCTGGCTACACCTTC.